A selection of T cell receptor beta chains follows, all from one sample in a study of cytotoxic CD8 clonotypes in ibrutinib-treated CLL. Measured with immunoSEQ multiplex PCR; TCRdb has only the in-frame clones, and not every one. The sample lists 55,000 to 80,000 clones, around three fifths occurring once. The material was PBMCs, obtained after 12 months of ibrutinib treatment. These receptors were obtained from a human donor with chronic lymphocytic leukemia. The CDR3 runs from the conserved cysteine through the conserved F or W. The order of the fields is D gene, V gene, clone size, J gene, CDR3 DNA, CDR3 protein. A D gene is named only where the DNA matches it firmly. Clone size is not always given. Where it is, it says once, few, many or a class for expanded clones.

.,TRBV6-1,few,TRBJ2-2,TGTGCCAGCAGTGACCGAAGTGCGGGGAACACCGGGGAGCTGTTTTTT,CASSDRSAGNTGELFF
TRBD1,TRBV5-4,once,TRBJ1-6,TGTGCCAGCAGCGACAGGACAGGGTCGGCCCTCCACTTT,CASSDRTGSALHF
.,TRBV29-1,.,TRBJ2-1,TGCAGCGTTGAGGGGACGCCCCTAGGTGAGCAGTTCTTC,CSVEGTPLGEQFF
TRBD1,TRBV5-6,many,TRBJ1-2,TGTGCCAGCAGCTCCCAAGGGACAGGGGGCCCAAAAACCTATGGCTACACCTTC,CASSSQGTGGPKTYGYTF
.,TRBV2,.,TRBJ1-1,TGTGCCAGCAGTGAATTGGGCACTGAAGCTTTCTTT,CASSELGTEAFF
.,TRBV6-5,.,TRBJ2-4,TGTGCCAGCAGCCAACTAGTCAAAAACATTCAGTACTTC,CASSQLVKNIQYF
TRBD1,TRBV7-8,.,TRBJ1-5,TGTGCCAGCAGCGGGAGGGACAGTTATCAGCCCCAGCATTTT,CASSGRDSYQPQHF
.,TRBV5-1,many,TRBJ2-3,TGCGCCAGCAGCTTGGTCGCGGGCTGGGGAAGTGATACGCAGTATTTT,CASSLVAGWGSDTQYF
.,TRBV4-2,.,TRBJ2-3,TGTGCCAGCAGCCAAGTAGGCGTAGGGGCAGAGAGGGTGAGCACAGATACGCAGTATTTT,CASSQVGVGAERVSTDTQYF
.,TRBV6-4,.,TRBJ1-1,TGTGCCAGCGGCCTGCGGACTTCTGAAGCTTTCTTT,CASGLRTSEAFF
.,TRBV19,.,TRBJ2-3,TGTGCCGCAGGCAGGGACTTCTATACGCAGTATTTT,CAAGRDFYTQYF
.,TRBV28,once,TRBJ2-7,TGTGCCAGCAGTTTCAGGTATGAGGGAACCTACGAGCAGTACTTC,CASSFRYEGTYEQYF
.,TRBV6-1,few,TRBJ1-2,TGTGCCAGCAGTGAGGGCCCAGGGCGGGGCTACACCTTC,CASSEGPGRGYTF
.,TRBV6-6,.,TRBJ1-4,TGTGCCAGCAGTTACTCGAGGGCGATCAGAGGGGAAAAACTGTTTTTT,CASSYSRAIRGEKLFF
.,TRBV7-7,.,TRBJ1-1,TGTGCCAGCAGCGCGGGGGCCGGCACTGAAGCTTTCTTT,CASSAGAGTEAFF
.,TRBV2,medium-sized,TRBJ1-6,TGTGCCAGCAGTGATGGGAAATCGGTATCACCCCTCCACTTT,CASSDGKSVSPLHF
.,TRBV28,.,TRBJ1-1,TGTGCCAGCAGTGGCGGGGCCCTGAACACTGAAGCTTTCTTT,CASSGGALNTEAFF
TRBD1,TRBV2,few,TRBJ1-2,TGTGCCATCAGGGTAACCGGGACAGGGGGTAACGGCTACACCTTC,CAIRVTGTGGNGYTF
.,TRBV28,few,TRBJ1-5,TGTGCCAGCACCCTAGGGAACGCTGCGGGTGAGGGCAATCAGCCCCAGCATTTT,CASTLGNAAGEGNQPQHF
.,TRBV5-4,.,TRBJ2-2,TGTGCCAGCAGCTTGATTATGGACTACACCGGGGAGCTGTTTTTT,CASSLIMDYTGELFF
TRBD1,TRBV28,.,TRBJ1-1,TGTGCCGGGAGGACAGGGGGGAACACTGAAGCTTTCTTT,CAGRTGGNTEAFF
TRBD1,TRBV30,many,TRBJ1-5,TGTGCCTGGGGTACAGGGGATCGTGGCAATCAGCCCCAGCATTTT,CAWGTGDRGNQPQHF
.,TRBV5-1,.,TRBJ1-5,TGCGCCAGCAGCTTAATGACAGATCAGCCCCAGCATTTT,CASSLMTDQPQHF
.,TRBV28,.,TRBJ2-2,TGTGCCAGCAGTTTTTTCGCCGGGGAGCTGTTTTTT,CASSFFAGELFF
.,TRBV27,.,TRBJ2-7,TGTGCCAGCAGTTTACGGGGCGCAGGTATCGAGCAGTACTTC,CASSLRGAGIEQYF
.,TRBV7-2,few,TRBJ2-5,TGTGCCAGCAGGGTGGACATGTCGGCGGGCGACTCTGACTTC,CASRVDMSAGDSDF
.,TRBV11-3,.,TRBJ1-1,TGTGCCGGCAGCTTAGATGGGAACACTGAAGCTTTCTTT,CAGSLDGNTEAFF
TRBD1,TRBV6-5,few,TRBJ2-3,TGTGCCAGCAGTGACCAGGGGGCGCAGTATTTT,CASSDQGAQYF
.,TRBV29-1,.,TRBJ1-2,TGCAGCGTTGAAGAGAGGCAGACCTATGGCTACACCTTC,CSVEERQTYGYTF
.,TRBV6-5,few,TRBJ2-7,TGTGCCAGCAGTGAGAGCTCCTACGAGCAGTACTTC,CASSESSYEQYF